The present entry profiles one T cell receptor beta chain with its context. The sample belongs to a study of T cells expressing NK-cell markers. This CDR3 has 13 amino acids. Germline CDR1 is SGHRS and CDR2 is YFSETQ. TCRdb reanalyzed the 5' RACE reads, giving one entry per CDR3 protein sequence and no DNA. The table gives 150,000 to 200,000 distinct CDR3 sequences; the top ten clones make up approximately 17% of it. The receptor was derived from a woman between 18 and 70 years old in good health. The gene calls are TRBV5-1 and TRBJ2-1; the D call from TCRdb, TRBD2, cannot be confirmed without DNA. Sequenced input: blood T cells: a sorted CD56 or NKG2C T cell subset, CD4+ or CD8+ T cells, or bulk PBMC T cells (not recorded which). The CDR3 protein is CASSRETYNEQFF.